This TCR beta chain emerged from a study of cytomegalovirus exposure and HLA in healthy donors. Study results and caveats: When the data were analyzed later, several of the most significant clusters appeared to be linked to common viral pathogens.

The J segment lost 2 bases and the V segment lost 5 bases, leaving 3 bases of the junction unmatched. This CDR3 contains 13 residues. From germline, CDR1 is SGHNT and CDR2 YYREEE (reference sequence). For this clone: The antigen is undetermined.

Use of 60 Vbeta and 13 Jbeta primers characterized the PCR. Some clones are missing from TCRdb's copy, which holds only in-frame ones; the method was immunoSEQ multiplex PCR. The sample lists about 90,000 clones; 55% to 85% were seen once. The sequenced material came from PBMCs. The source of this sequence is a woman aged 18-30 years in good health and CMV-seropositive. The rearrangement uses TRBV5-4 and TRBJ2-7, with TRBD1 matching over 8 bases. The CDR3 sequence: CASSKQGAYEQYF. For the CDR3, the DNA is TGTGCCAGCAGTAAACAGGGGGCCTACGAGCAGTACTTC.